This section outlines one T cell receptor beta chain sequence together with its context. Its specificity is unknown. The sample belongs to a study of graft-versus-host responses after intestinal transplantation. This table comes from immunoSEQ multiplex PCR, and its TCRdb copy is limited to in-frame clones, with some not included. The profile covers 95,000 to 130,000 clones, with about nine tenths appearing a single time and 0.15% to 0.2% taken by the ten largest. This CDR3 has 14 residues. Trimming pared 6 bases from V and 9 bases from J, leaving 21 bases between. Germline CDR1 is SNHLY and CDR2 is FYNNEI.

This TCR was recovered from a human donor who received an intestinal transplant. Sequenced material: unstimulated CD4+ T cells sorted from spleen or lymph node cells, taken before intestinal transplant. The chain is built from TRBV2 and TRBJ2-7; tentatively, D is TRBD2 (6 bases). CDR3 region: CASREGPKTDRQYF. The CDR3 region has the DNA TGTGCCAGCAGGGAGGGACCTAAAACGGATAGGCAGTACTTC.